The entry below gives a single TCR beta chain sequence along with its context. Its target antigen remains unknown. The input lacks base qualities; no much larger clone sits a single base away. For CDR1 and CDR2, the germline V gene lists MGHDK and SYGVNS. Trimming removed 2 bases from V and 2 bases from J, leaving 12 bases between the germline ends. The CDR3 numbers 15 residues from cysteine through phenylalanine. Only the CDR3 region is kept as DNA, spanning 45 bases read in frame from base 1. The sample is drawn from a study of PD-L1 blockade in urothelial cancer (dated by TCRdb to about 2017). Concerning the study at large: Every patient began therapy at some point between 2013 and 2015 and was given atezolizumab 1,200 mg intravenously every 3 weeks. An exploratory multi-omic analysis was conducted of the somatic, immune and clinical correlates of response to PD-L1 blockade with atezolizumab in urothelial cancer. Blood samples were analyzed at 3 weeks after treatment start (second dose) and at 6 weeks after treatment start. An ECOG performance status of 0 or 1 was recorded for the patients, and 0 to 3 prior chemotherapy regimens had been received by the patients. Durable clinical benefit was achieved by nine patients and was not achieved by 20 patients. In the same patients who had TCR sequencing, pretreatment tumors also underwent whole exome sequencing and RNA sequencing. Progression-free survival longer than 6 months counted as durable clinical benefit, and TCR features were additionally tested against both progression-free and overall survival. Under 30 patients had pretreatment blood TCR-seq, some 25 had at least one posttreatment blood collection, and some 25 had tumor TCR-seq. Pretreatment tumor samples, along with matched peripheral blood collected serially before and after atezolizumab treatment, underwent TCR sequencing. Blood samples gave a median of about 150,000 T cells and 77,000 or so unique TCRs, with a median clonality of around 0.074. About 90% of the 29 patients were males with bladder-origin urothelial cancer, and 18 of 29 reported a prior smoking history.

General study outcomes and caveats: Because the sample size was small (n ≈ 27) and many exploratory analyses were performed, the results are intended to be hypothesis-generating. A pretreatment peripheral blood TCR clonality below the median was linked to improved progression-free and overall survival. Among patients with durable benefit, tumor-associated TCR clones showed greater expansion in peripheral blood 3 weeks after treatment started (n ≈ 20, p = 0.022).

The time point tag for this specimen amounts to: pretreatment peripheral blood. A total of 25 to 35 patients with locally advanced or metastatic urothelial carcinoma, treated at Memorial Sloan Kettering on a trial protocol, made up the cohort. Peripheral blood mononuclear cells were collected pretreatment and during treatment, with between 1 and 8 total time points per patient. The Qiagen DNeasy Blood extraction kit was used to purify genomic DNA from total PBMCs and from tumor samples. PBMCs were collected pretreatment and during treatment and were isolated and stored as previously described. Synthetic TCR analog templates were spiked into each PCR so that absolute template abundance could be estimated from read counts. Using the immunoSEQ assay, TCRbeta CDR3 regions were amplified from genomic DNA with bias-controlled V and J gene primers. Sequencing of rearranged TCRbeta segments was done at approximately 20X coverage. The authors' analysis ran thus. Sequencing errors were corrected by clustering and CDR3s were annotated against IMGT to assign V, D and J genes. Downstream analyses used only productive TCRbeta rearrangements, leaving out any out-of-frame or stop-codon sequences. Clonality was computed as one minus Shannon entropy normalized by the log of the number of unique productive sequences. Fisher's exact test with Benjamini-Hochberg correction, at a threshold of adjusted p below 0.01, was used to find clones that differed between time points or between blood and tumor. Drawn from immuneACCESS, this table holds only the in-frame rearrangements with V and J called that TCRdb kept. Clones are partly lost; checked studies trace under half to an unresolved V gene and leave the rest unexplained. V, J and clone size are those of that table, while D and trimming were read from the DNA. The sample yields over 65,000 clones; under 90% were counted once. The leading ten clones occupy 4.5% of the sample.

The V and J genes are TRBV25-1 and TRBJ2-5; no D gene can be assigned with confidence. The receptor was derived from a man aged 65-85 years with urothelial cancer. The sequencing used PBMCs, collected around atezolizumab (anti-PD-L1) treatment. CDR3 protein: CASSEPGRGQETQYF. The bases are TGTGCCAGCAGTGAACCTGGCCGCGGACAAGAGACCCAGTACTTC.